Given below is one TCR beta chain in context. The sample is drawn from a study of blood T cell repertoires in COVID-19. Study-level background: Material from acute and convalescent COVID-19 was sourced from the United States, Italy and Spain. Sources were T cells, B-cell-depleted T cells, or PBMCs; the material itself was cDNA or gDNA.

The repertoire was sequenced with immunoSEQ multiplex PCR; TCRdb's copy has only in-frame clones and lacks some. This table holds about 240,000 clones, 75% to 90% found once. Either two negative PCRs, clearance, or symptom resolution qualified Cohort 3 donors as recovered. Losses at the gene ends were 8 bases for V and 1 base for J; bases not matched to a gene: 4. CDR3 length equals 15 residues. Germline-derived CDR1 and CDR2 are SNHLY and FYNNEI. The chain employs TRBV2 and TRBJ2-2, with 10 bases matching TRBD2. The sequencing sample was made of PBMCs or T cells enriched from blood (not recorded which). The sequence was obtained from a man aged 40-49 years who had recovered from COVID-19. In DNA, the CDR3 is TGTGCCAGCCGCAGGACTAGCGGGAACACCGGGGAGCTGTTTTTT. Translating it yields CASRRTSGNTGELFF. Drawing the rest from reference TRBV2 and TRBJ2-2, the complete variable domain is EPEVTQTPSHQVTQMGQEVILRCVPISNHLYFYWYRQILGQKVEFLVSFYNNEISEKSEIFDDQFSVERPDGSNFTLKIRSTKLEDSAMYFCASRRTSGNTGELFFGEGSRLTVL.